This T cell receptor beta chain was captured in a study of T-cell reconstitution after alpha-beta-depleted transplantation in children (dated by TCRdb to about 2016). Background on the whole study: T-cell immune reconstitution after TCRalphabeta/CD19-depleted allogeneic hematopoietic cell transplantation in children was quantitatively tracked in the study by means of TCR repertoire profiling. Here is what the overall study found, with its caveats: The high TCRbeta diversity at day 60 in some patients was ascribed to recipient T cells and intrathymic progenitors that had survived conditioning. The apparently early alphabetaT-cell count recovery about two months after transplant was reportedly dependent on only several hundred rapidly expanded clones derived from non-depleted graft cells. Over the following months the frequencies of hyperexpanded clones went down, and after one year T-cell counts and TCRbeta diversity were mostly credited to newly produced T cells.

The CDR3 runs 15 amino acids, cysteine and phenylalanine included. Solely the CDR3 DNA is kept, with 45 bases framed from the first base. V trim: 4 bases; J trim: 7 bases; unmatched bases: 6. The germline V gene sets CDR1 to KGHDR and CDR2 to SFDVKD. The treatment or condition label of this sample denotes: allogeneic hematopoietic cell transplantation with graft depleted of TCRalphabeta T cells and CD19 B cells. The children who served as transplant recipients had been given grafts of TCRalphabeta/CD19-depleted allogeneic hematopoietic cells. This clonotype was seen at least ten times. There is no known antigen for this receptor. Per-base quality was not reported, and no clone a single base away is much larger than it. The library was made by PCR. TCRdb lists the instrument as Illumina HiSeq 2500. TCR libraries were prepared with molecular barcoding, using unique molecular identifiers to normalize TCRbeta repertoire quantification. The public reads were quality trimmed at Q25 with fastp and then assembled into clones with MiXCR by TCRdb, keeping productive beta chains. A single entry per CDR3 protein holds the most common genes and DNA from its merged rows. This sample lists about 510,000 distinct CDR3 sequences; over 9.5% were detected once. The leading ten clones occupy about 14% of the sample.

This specimen was PBMCs, mostly from graft donor cells, taken 180 days after TCRalphabeta/CD19-depleted stem cell transplant. The receptor was isolated from a female patient aged 2 to 10 who had a stem cell transplant for aplastic anemia, so the T cells may come from the graft donor. The chain was built from TRBV24-1 and TRBJ2-1, with 10 junctional bases fitting TRBD2. The bases read TGTGCCACCAGTGACCCTGGGACTAGCGCGAATGAGCAGTTCTTC. The encoded protein is CATSDPGTSANEQFF.